This T cell receptor (beta chain) was sequenced in a study of Tregs in tolerant kidney transplant recipients. Study-level points and caveats: Findings come from small patient numbers and require larger validation. This study did not directly address biological reproducibility. Expanding Tregs on activated donor B cells appeared to best identify donor-specific TCRbeta clones.

Regarding this clone: No antigen is known for it.

Trimming left V 5 bases short and J 7 bases short, with 19 bases between. CDR1 and CDR2 from the germline V gene are SGHDT and YYEEEE. The length of the CDR3 is 15 residues. Profiling relied on immunoSEQ multiplex PCR, and the TCRdb table lists in-frame clones only, not all of them. This table holds roughly 14,000 clones, over 85% found once. Unstimulated regulatory T cells (CD4+CD25+CD127-), CD4+CD25- non-regulatory cells, CD4 and CD8 cells were FACS-sorted from thawed PBMCs. The TCR comes from a human donor in good health. The sample comprised CD8+ T cells from blood. The chain has TRBV5-6 and TRBJ2-1, with D unresolved. The CDR3 region has the DNA TGTGCCAGCAGACTAATTCGTGGGCGCGGTAATGAGCAGTTCTTC. This sequence encodes CASRLIRGRGNEQFF. The variable domain in full, with the rest retrieved from reference TRBV5-6 and TRBJ2-1, is DAGVTQSPTHLIKTRGQQVTLRCSPKSGHDTVSWYQQALGQGPQFIFQYYEEEERQRGNFPDRFSGHQFPNYSSELNVNALLLGDSALYLCASRLIRGRGNEQFFGPGTRLTVL.